The T cell receptor beta chain described here comes from a study of CD8 T cells in Susac syndrome. Study-wide findings and caveats: It was acknowledged by the study that relatively few individuals were included in its TCR sequencing and HLA analysis.

V lost 8 bases and J 6 bases, leaving 10 bases between the germline ends. The germline CDR1 and CDR2 sequences are PRHDT and FYEKMQ (reference sequence). There are 11 residues in the CDR3. The multiple sclerosis control group comprised treatment-naive patients with stable or active relapsing-remitting disease. The authors negatively isolated CD8+ and CD4+ T cells and FACS-enriched TEMRA cells. RNA in amounts of about 0.45 to 1 ug was reverse transcribed with random hexamers. Amplification of TCR beta CDR3 was carried out by immunoSEQ multiplex PCR, which covered 54 Vbeta and 13 Jbeta segments. TCRdb used MiXCR to reprocess the immunoSEQ multiplex PCR reads, holding one entry per CDR3 protein. This sample has fewer than 80,000 distinct CDR3 sequences, with 94% found just once. Notes on this clonotype: The antigen is unknown.

The TCR comes from a human donor with multiple sclerosis. The chain couples TRBV13 to TRBJ1-1; D not resolved. The sequenced material came from CD8+ T cells from PBMCs. CDR3 in DNA: TGTGCCAGCGATGCGAGAGCTGAAGCTTTCTTT. Translation gives CASDARAEAFF.